These T cell receptor beta chains were read from a single sample in a study of T cell repertoires in cytomegalovirus infection. Using its own MiXCR run on the reads, TCRdb lists one record per CDR3 protein. The sample yields approximately 250,000 distinct CDR3 sequences, 9.1% seen once. Sequenced input: PBMCs. Receptors were obtained from a human donor in good health (CMV status not recorded). Some clones in this sample may be carry-over from other donors' samples. Each CDR3 is given with its conserved first and last residue. Some rows have no size entry. The others give once, few or many, or a class for an expanded clone.

size,J,V,length,CDR3
NA,TRBJ1-1,TRBV6-2/TRBV6-3,14,CASRPVNINTEAFF
NA,TRBJ1-4,TRBV7-2,14,CASSQDRSNEKLFF
NA,TRBJ1-1,TRBV7-6,16,CASSLVGRQGATEAFF
many,TRBJ2-2,TRBV12-3/TRBV12-4,13,CASRRQGLRELFF
many,TRBJ2-1,TRBV7-3,15,CASSPGQGAFSEQFF
few,TRBJ1-1,TRBV2,12,CAIDSSSTEAFF
NA,TRBJ2-1,TRBV11-2,15,CASSVGQSSYNEQFF
few,TRBJ1-3,TRBV2,17,CASSEHQAGRTGNTIYF
NA,TRBJ2-3,TRBV28,17,CASSLFSGRVGTDTQYF
many,TRBJ1-1,TRBV7-2,15,CASSKTSGMNTEAFF
few,TRBJ1-1,TRBV5-1,15,CASRRARGILAEAFF
many,TRBJ2-5,TRBV7-2,16,CASSMGLAGGLETQYF
many,TRBJ1-1,TRBV7-2,15,CASSLDTDPNTEAFF
few,TRBJ1-2,TRBV4-3,14,CASSQDDGIGGYTF
few,TRBJ1-6,TRBV20-1,12,CSAGGGNSPLHF
many,TRBJ1-5,TRBV7-2,20,CASSLVVMGQGASGNQPQHF
NA,TRBJ1-4,TRBV7-2,14,CASSLPGRLEKLFF
NA,TRBJ2-1,TRBV6-1,13,CASGGRDRNEQFF
many,TRBJ1-4,TRBV7-9,15,CASSPGDSPNEKLFF
NA,TRBJ2-7,TRBV30,14,CAWRIGGGVHEQYF
NA,TRBJ1-5,TRBV20-1,15,CSARVAGGRNQPQHF
few,TRBJ1-5,TRBV18,13,CASSPGSFQPQHF
few,TRBJ2-7,TRBV6-2/TRBV6-3,15,CASSPNRDRQGEQYF
many,TRBJ2-1,TRBV7-9,16,CASSLGTSDSYNEQFF
many,TRBJ2-4,TRBV11-2,19,CASSLPVGRGQVAKNIQYF
few,TRBJ2-3,TRBV29-1,12,CSVDIATDTQYF
NA,TRBJ1-5,TRBV20-1,15,CSALNSGGSNQPQHF
many,TRBJ2-7,TRBV12-3/TRBV12-4,16,CASSLSSRGRGYEQYF
few,TRBJ2-5,TRBV29-1,13,CSVGPSGPGTQYF
many,TRBJ1-6,TRBV7-2,19,CASSLRYRGSTPAGSPLHF
many,TRBJ1-2,TRBV28,15,CASSLSAGLSYGYTF
many,TRBJ2-7,TRBV28,15,CASSVGGGARGEQYF
many,TRBJ1-6,TRBV28,15,CASSSLGDIYSPLHF
NA,TRBJ1-2,TRBV27,15,CASSPTGTGHYGYTF
few,TRBJ1-1,TRBV28,16,CASSFYGKGLNTEAFF
many,TRBJ1-4,TRBV6-6,13,CASSDPRVEKLFF
many,TRBJ1-1,TRBV7-8,16,CASSLRPGPMNTEAFF
few,TRBJ1-1,TRBV27,14,CASSYLGDNTEAFF
many,TRBJ2-7,TRBV7-3,14,CASSPTGPSYEQYF
many,TRBJ2-1,TRBV20-1,14,CSPRNSRSYNEQFF
many,TRBJ2-1,TRBV27,15,CASAALAATPGGQFF
many,TRBJ2-2,TRBV20-1,12,CSAPGGDGELFF
many,TRBJ2-7,TRBV10-3,16,CAISDLVGGRTYEQYF
many,TRBJ2-1,TRBV12-3/TRBV12-4,15,CASSSTSGSYNEQFF
many,TRBJ1-4,TRBV7-9,14,CASSRDRGLEKLFF
many,TRBJ2-2,TRBV7-2,14,CASSLNPSGGELFF
many,TRBJ2-2,TRBV7-2,18,CASSMGGLAGANTGELFF
many,TRBJ1-2,TRBV7-8,18,CASSEASILDTTNYGYTF
many,TRBJ2-1,TRBV28,12,CASRGRGSEQFF
many,TRBJ1-5,TRBV7-2,13,CASSLPGLGPQHF
few,TRBJ1-1,TRBV14,11,CASSQETEAFF
many,TRBJ2-6,TRBV7-6,16,CASSRDRSSGANVLTF
many,TRBJ2-3,TRBV7-2,15,CASSPSAGGRDTQYF
many,TRBJ2-2,TRBV12-5,15,CASGLGGSNTGELFF
NA,TRBJ2-3,TRBV27,15,CASSFEGRQTDTQYF